This T cell receptor (beta chain) was captured by sequencing in a study of human T cells and chemical hapten exposure. Study overall: Variation in per-sample TCR yields came mainly from small pooled library volume differences.

Germline V gives CDR1 LNHDA, CDR2 SQIVND (reference sequence). V dropped 4 bases and J dropped 8 bases, with 14 bases sitting between them. This CDR3 region has 13 residues. Details on this clonotype: Its cognate antigen is unknown.

Individual cDNA molecules had unique molecular identifiers attached to them by the library. In the authors' methods: Sampled TCR counts reached a median of approximately 100,000 per sample, with values ranging from 23,224 to 690,600. TCRdb re-derived calls from the reads in MiXCR, one entry per CDR3 protein. The V and J calls here are based on TCRdb, not the publication. The table lists about 120,000 distinct CDR3 sequences, over 6.5% of them singletons. Total RNA came from unfractionated whole blood. Regarding the study as a whole: The study found that DPC sensitization did not change TCRs above 1 in 1000 frequency.

The chain employs TRBV19 and TRBJ1-2; D unresolved. This clonotype was sampled from a human donor in good health. Some clones in this sample may be carry-over from other donors' samples. Input material: whole blood. The CDR3 DNA sequence: TGTGCCAGTAGTAACCAACAGACCTACGGCTACACCTTC. Protein sequence: CASSNQQTYGYTF.